These 2 T cell receptor beta chains share one sample of origin, sequenced in a study of control samples from healthy donors and cancer patients. Profiling relied on immunoSEQ multiplex PCR, and the TCRdb table lists in-frame clones only, not all of them. The sample has about 160,000 clones, 96% seen once. Sequencing used blood. These receptors were obtained from a woman aged 30 to 39 in good health.

V gene TRBV6-5 combines with J gene TRBJ1-5; 8 bases map to TRBD1. Germline V CDR1 and CDR2: MNHEY, SVGAGI. Trimming took 5 bases from V and 8 from J; bases not matched to a gene: 8. This CDR3 region has 14 residues. CDR3 DNA sequence: TGTGCCAGCAGTCGAGGACAGGGAGGTAAGCCCCAGCATTTT. It translates to CASSRGQGGKPQHF.

The J gene is TRBJ1-1, the V gene TRBV20-1; weak D call: TRBD1 (5 bases). The CDR3 length is 16 residues. Germline CDR1 DFQATT, CDR2 SNEGSKA (reference sequence). Deletions cut 3 bases from V and 5 bases from J, with 22 bases between. The CDR3 nucleotides are TGCAGTGCTAGTGGGCAGGCGAACCCTCGGGGGACTGAAGCTTTCTTT. This translates into CSASGQANPRGTEAFF.